The clone carrying this TCR beta chain was recorded a few times. Its antigen is not identified. This record comes from a study of PD-L1 blockade in urothelial cancer. Across the study: Analysis of blood occurred 3 weeks (second dose) and 6 weeks after treatment start. Broader study findings: Sub-median blood TCR clonality before treatment predicted longer survival.

Data came from immunoSEQ multiplex PCR; TCRdb stores just in-frame clones and leaves some out. The profile covers tens of thousands of clones, with approximately 81% appearing a single time and approximately 4.7% taken by the ten largest. This TCR was sampled from an older man with urothelial cancer. Sequenced here: PBMCs, sampled around atezolizumab (anti-PD-L1) treatment.

Here the CDR3 reads CASSPGLASQETQYF. The DNA of the CDR3 is TGCGCCAGCAGCCCCGGACTAGCGTCACAAGAGACCCAGTACTTC. This chain links TRBV5-1 with TRBJ2-5; 9 bases align to TRBD2. The V and J ends lost 4 bases and 2 bases, in that order; junction bases with no gene match: 6. Germline V lookup: CDR1 SGHRS, CDR2 YFSETQ. This CDR3 is 15 amino acids long.